This TCR beta chain emerged from a study of shared clonotypes between healthy human individuals. Study-level findings and limits: It was the non-shared clonotypes that had lower generation probabilities than clonotypes shared by all four donors.

Comment on this clone: What it binds is not known.

Using immunoSEQ multiplex PCR, the repertoire was profiled, and TCRdb retains in-frame clones only, with some absent. This table has about 2.1 million clones, roughly 95% appearing once. Trimming at V came to 0 bases and at J to 1 base, leaving 7 bases not matched to a gene. CDR3 length: 18 residues. The germline CDR1 and CDR2 sequences are SGHRS and YFSETQ. Only CD45RO-negative cells positively selected for CCR7 counted as naive CD8 cells, so terminally differentiated effector memory CD45RA+ cells were excluded. The chain uses TRBV5-1 and TRBJ2-4; TRBD2 matches at 10 bases. Material for sequencing was naive CD8+ T cells from PBMCs. The source of this sequence is a young man in good health. Some clones in this sample may be carry-over from other donors' samples. The CDR3 spells CASSLGSSGSAAKNIQYF. Here the CDR3 DNA reads TGCGCCAGCAGCTTGGGGTCTAGCGGGAGTGCGGCCAAAAACATTCAGTACTTC.